This TCR beta chain was documented in a study of T cells in tuberculosis. Profiled with immunoSEQ multiplex PCR; TCRdb holds only in-frame clones, not every one. The sample records tens of thousands of clones, about nine tenths being singletons. This CDR3 has 12 residues. V gave up 1 base and J gave up 6 bases; unmatched junction bases: 0. Germline CDR1 is MRHNA and CDR2 is SNTAGT. This clone was counted only a few times. Cells were sorted from thawed PBMC rested overnight and stained with GMM-loaded CD1B tetramer, viability dye and anti-CD3. The CD1B tetramers carried C32 glucose monomycolate purified from Rhodococcus equi. Before cryopreservation, the sorted PBMC lost their CD14-expressing monocytes.

The sequence came from an adult woman with latent tuberculosis. V and J are TRBV6-4 and TRBJ2-7; 7 positions agree with TRBD2. The material sequenced was CD1b-GMM tetramer-negative cells sorted from PBMCs. The CDR3 bases are TGTGCCAGCAGTGACTTAGCGGGCGAGCAGTACTTC. Translation: CASSDLAGEQYF.